A selection of T cell receptor beta chains follows, all from one sample in a study of CD8+ T cells in alopecia areata. Using immunoSEQ multiplex PCR, the repertoire was profiled, and TCRdb retains in-frame clones only, with some absent. The sample lists about 180,000 clones; roughly 60% were seen once. Sequenced material: CD4+ T cells sorted from blood, taken at week 0. The receptors stem from a human donor with alopecia areata. CDR3s include the opening cysteine and the closing phenylalanine or tryptophan. Not all rows give a size; the values are once, few, many and, for expanded clones, a class.

TRBJ2-1	few	TRBV29-1	CSHLTPLSSYNEQFF
TRBJ2-1	.	TRBV23-1	CASSHGTSGGDEQFF
TRBJ2-4	few	TRBV7-2	CASRQNTGTGLSKNIQYF
TRBJ2-5	.	TRBV7-2	CASSPRTSGGSSTQYF
TRBJ1-6	once	TRBV2	CASMGGSVSPLHF
TRBJ1-1	once	TRBV4-3	CASSQDRGETEAFF
TRBJ2-2	.	TRBV14	CASTQAWATGELFF
TRBJ1-2	few	TRBV5-4	CASSPTELGGYTF
TRBJ2-7	.	TRBV18	CASSREQYF
TRBJ2-1	.	TRBV29-1	CSAEGLVSYNEQFF
TRBJ2-4	.	TRBV6-5	CASSEVAKNIQYF
TRBJ2-1	.	TRBV7-8	CASSLTGTSGVDEQFF
TRBJ1-1	.	TRBV30	CAWSRDSNTEAFF
TRBJ2-4	.	TRBV14	CASSQGKNIQYF
TRBJ2-5	few	TRBV5-1	CASSLAKETQYF
TRBJ2-5	.	TRBV28	CASSSGGEKTQYF
TRBJ1-1	.	TRBV6-1	CASSDRQENTEAFF
TRBJ1-1	.	TRBV28	CASSYGVEAFF
TRBJ1-1	few	TRBV11-2	CASSFPGETEAFF
TRBJ2-3	many	TRBV2	CASSATGALTDTQYF
TRBJ1-2	.	TRBV9	CASSVTPSGLNYTF
TRBJ1-6	.	TRBV14	CASSLDRSVTLHF
TRBJ2-7	.	TRBV29-1	CSVPRGTEQYF
TRBJ1-1	.	TRBV29-1	CSVDRATEAFF
TRBJ1-6	.	TRBV27	CASSIQSSYNSPLHF
TRBJ2-7	.	TRBV29-1	CSVKTDSYEQYF
TRBJ1-1	.	TRBV7-2	CASSFAGQNTEAFF
TRBJ2-1	.	TRBV27	CASTAGGGRSYNEQFF
TRBJ1-6	.	TRBV6-1	CASSGTGAGSPLHF
TRBJ1-6	few	TRBV30	CAWSVSGGPGTLHF
TRBJ1-2	.	TRBV30	CAWIEVGANYGYTF
TRBJ2-5	once	TRBV6-1	CAGSELTGRETQYF
TRBJ1-4	.	TRBV29-1	CSVEVRNNEKLFF
TRBJ2-1	.	TRBV11-2	CASSLTYNEQFF
TRBJ1-1	.	TRBV29-1	CSVERAFF
TRBJ2-7	.	TRBV4-3	CASSQELAYEQYF
TRBJ1-2	.	TRBV2	CASSGGAYGYTF
TRBJ2-6	many	TRBV27	CASSPRTGGRLGGANVLTF
TRBJ2-4	.	TRBV7-9	CASSLGGTGEPLYF
TRBJ2-3	few	TRBV30	CAWSVGNRGPDTQYF
TRBJ1-5	.	TRBV12-5	CASGLVNQPQHF
TRBJ2-1	few	TRBV29-1	CSHTGTLVSEQFF